This TCR beta chain was captured by sequencing in a study of cytomegalovirus exposure and HLA in healthy donors. The PCR used 60 Vbeta and 13 Jbeta primers. Method: immunoSEQ multiplex PCR; TCRdb's copy keeps in-frame clones and lacks some. The sample has about 89,000 clones, 60% to 80% seen once. Trimming removed 5 bases at V and 6 bases at J, with 10 bases between. CDR1 is MNHEY, CDR2 SVGAGI, per germline. The CDR3 is 13 amino acids. Study-wide results and limits: A later analysis showed HLA-associated TCR beta chains outstripping equally common others in clonal expansion. By a later analysis, the bulk of CMV-associated TCR beta chains appeared HLA-restricted. Later genetic work tied a missense DCLRE1C variant to beta-chain V and J trimming. CMV serostatus was the sole immune exposure data available.

Regarding this clone: Its antigen remains unknown.

The sequenced material came from PBMCs. The rearrangement links TRBV6-5 to TRBJ2-2; TRBD2 is a possible D gene (6 bases). This clonotype was obtained from a woman aged 25 to 45 in good health and CMV-seronegative. CDR3 nucleotides: TGTGCCAGCAGTCGCGGGACGCCCGGGGAGCTGTTTTTT. Its protein product is CASSRGTPGELFF.